The 29 T cell receptor beta chains below come from one sample, sequenced in a study of blood T cell repertoires in COVID-19. The assay was immunoSEQ multiplex PCR, and TCRdb's table has in-frame clones only and misses some. The table includes about 480,000 clones, about 90% detected once. Material: PBMCs or T cells enriched from blood (not recorded which). The receptors derive from a woman younger than 35 with acute COVID-19.

The chain joins TRBV6-5 to TRBJ2-2; D unclear. CDR1 and CDR2 (germline): MNHEY, SVGAGI. Trimming took off 7 bases at V and 2 bases at J, with 5 bases between the two ends. The CDR3 is made up of 12 amino acids. The CDR3 DNA reads TGTGCCAGCACCTATAACACCGGGGAGCTGTTTTTT. Amino acids: CASTYNTGELFF.

The chain is built from TRBV9 and TRBJ1-5; possibly TRBD1 for D (5 bases). V was shortened by 4 bases and J by 3 bases, with 14 bases between the two germline ends. The CDR3 is 15 amino acids. Germline V gives CDR1 SGDLS, CDR2 YYNGEE. CDR3 in DNA: TGTGCCAGCAGCTTCATGACAGCTCCCAATCAGCCCCAGCATTTT. It codes for CASSFMTAPNQPQHF. The variable domain in full, with the rest retrieved from reference TRBV9 and TRBJ1-5, is DSGVTQTPKHLITATGQRVTLRCSPRSGDLSVYWYQQSLDQGLQFLIQYYNGEERAKGNILERFSAQQFPDLHSELNLSSLELGDSALYFCASSFMTAPNQPQHFGDGTRLSIL.

The chain couples TRBV11-3 to TRBJ2-1; possible D gene TRBD2, 6 bases. The V end was cut by 1 base, the J end by 6 bases, with 7 bases between. The CDR3 loop spans 13 amino acids. Germline values: CDR1 SGHNT, CDR2 YENEEA. The CDR3 sequence is CASSLVGGNEQFF. CDR3 DNA sequence: TGTGCCAGCAGCTTAGTCGGGGGCAATGAGCAGTTCTTC.

The chain links TRBV5-4 to TRBJ1-2; 9 nucleotides agree with TRBD1. Losses at the gene ends were 4 bases for V and 4 bases for J; bases not matched to a gene: 11. Germline CDR1 reads SGHNT; CDR2 reads YYREEE (reference sequence). The CDR3 covers 16 residues. This CDR3 reads CASSLTGTGRGYGYTF. The CDR3 DNA sequence: TGTGCCAGCAGCCTCACCGGGACAGGGAGGGGCTATGGCTACACCTTC.

The CDR3 DNA sequence: TGTGCCAGTAGCTCCCAACACCAGGGTAGCACAGATACGCAGTATTTT. It codes for CASSSQHQGSTDTQYF. This chain joins TRBV19 and TRBJ2-3, with D possibly TRBD1 on 5 matching bases. This CDR3 has 16 residues. The V gene lost 6 bases and the J gene lost 0 bases, with 16 bases spanning the gap. The germline CDR1 and CDR2 sequences are LNHDA and SQIVND (reference sequence). The whole variable domain, filled in from reference TRBV19 and TRBJ2-3, reads DGGITQSPKYLFRKEGQNVTLSCEQNLNHDAMYWYRQDPGQGLRLIYYSQIVNDFQKGDIAEGYSVSREKKESFPLTVTSAQKNPTAFYLCASSSQHQGSTDTQYFGPGTRLTVL.

The chain employs TRBV3-1 (or the pseudogene TRBV3-2) and TRBJ2-5; a weak D match, TRBD2 (6 bases). This CDR3 region has 17 residues. The ends were cut back, 0 bases at V and 2 bases at J, with 16 bases in the middle. Per the germline V gene, CDR1 is LGHDT and CDR2 is YNNKEL (reference sequence). CDR3 DNA sequence: TGTGCCAGCAGCCAAGATCCGCTGGCGGGGAGGCAAGAGACCCAGTACTTC. Protein: CASSQDPLAGRQETQYF.

This chain connects TRBV11-2 to TRBJ2-1; D ambiguous. CDR1 and CDR2 (germline): SGHAT, FQNNGV. The V end lost 2 bases, the J end lost 7 bases, and 6 bases lay between the germline ends. The CDR3 is made up of 12 amino acids. The CDR3 sequence is CASSLNRNEQFF. For the CDR3, the DNA is TGTGCCAGCAGCTTAAACCGGAATGAGCAGTTCTTC.

The rearrangement joins TRBV14 to TRBJ1-6; 7 bases are a match to TRBD1. V lost 1 base, J lost 7 bases, and 1 base stayed unmatched. The CDR3 is made up of 14 amino acids. Germline assignment: CDR1 SGHDN and CDR2 FVKESK. The CDR3 sequence is CASSQGTGNSPLHF. In DNA, the CDR3 is TGTGCCAGCAGCCAAGGGACAGGCAATTCACCCCTCCACTTT.

J is TRBJ2-1 and V is TRBV28; 7 bases are shared with TRBD2. V dropped 2 bases and J dropped 8; count of bases not matched to a gene: 9. CDR3 length: 15 residues. Germline CDR1 and CDR2: MDHEN and SYDVKM. The CDR3 protein is CASSLRGGRLDEQFF. The CDR3 DNA sequence: TGTGCCAGCAGTTTAAGGGGCGGGAGATTGGATGAGCAGTTCTTC.

The CDR3 protein is CSASAGGYETQYF. The CDR3 DNA reads as TGCAGTGCTAGTGCGGGAGGGTACGAGACCCAGTACTTC. The V call is TRBV20-1, the J call TRBJ2-5; 9 bases align to TRBD2. The ends lost 3 bases at V and 5 bases at J; junction bases unmatched: 4. Germline V lookup: CDR1 DFQATT, CDR2 SNEGSKA (reference sequence). The CDR3 length is 13 residues.

The rearrangement uses TRBV6-5 and TRBJ2-7; 10 bases match TRBD2. The ends lost 6 bases at V and 1 base at J; junction bases unmatched: 6. In germline, CDR1 is MNHEY, CDR2 SVGAGI. This CDR3 contains 15 residues. CDR3 nucleotide sequence: TGTGCCAGCAGCCCGAGCGGGAGGGATTCCTACGAGCAGTACTTC. Amino acid sequence: CASSPSGRDSYEQYF.

In its sample, this clone was seen many times. CDR3 DNA sequence: TGTGCCAGCAGCGTAGGGCACAAGGAAAAACTGTTTTTT. It codes for CASSVGHKEKLFF. This chain uses TRBV9 with TRBJ1-4; D unresolved. The CDR3 has 13 residues. V was clipped by 0 bases and J by 8 bases, with 8 bases between them. In germline, CDR1 is SGDLS, CDR2 YYNGEE. The variable domain in full, with the rest retrieved from reference TRBV9 and TRBJ1-4, is DSGVTQTPKHLITATGQRVTLRCSPRSGDLSVYWYQQSLDQGLQFLIQYYNGEERAKGNILERFSAQQFPDLHSELNLSSLELGDSALYFCASSVGHKEKLFFGSGTQLSVL.

This clone has just a few counts. The V gene is TRBV11-2, the J gene TRBJ1-1; the D is unclear. The germline V gene encodes CDR1 SGHAT and CDR2 FQNNGV. V was clipped by 2 bases and J by 10 bases, with 11 bases between them. The CDR3 has 12 amino acids. Written as DNA, the CDR3 is TGTGCCAGCAGCTTAAGCCACCTTGTAGCTTTCTTT. Translated: CASSLSHLVAFF.

The chain recombines TRBV4-1 with TRBJ2-1; 11 positions match TRBD2. CDR1 is MGHRA and CDR2 is YSYEKL in the germline V gene. V trimming: 5 bases; J trimming: 7 bases; junction bases outside the gene matches: 13. This CDR3 region has 17 residues. CDR3 DNA: TGCGCCAGCAGCTCATCGAAACTAGCGGGAGCGGGTAATGAGCAGTTCTTC. Residues: CASSSSKLAGAGNEQFF.

This clone was seen just once. The chain carries TRBV6-8 and TRBJ1-1; 8 bases line up with TRBD1. CDR1 MNHGY and CDR2 SAAAGT come from the germline V gene. The CDR3 length is 18 residues. After removal of 7 bases from V and 3 bases from J, the junction contained 19 bases not matched to a gene. The CDR3: CASILTTTGVLAHTEAFF. The CDR3 region has the DNA TGTGCCAGCATCCTGACGACGACAGGGGTATTGGCGCACACTGAAGCTTTCTTT.

The chain uses TRBV7-2 and TRBJ2-2; TRBD2 might be the D (5 bases). Germline values: CDR1 SGHTA, CDR2 FQGNSA. CDR3 length equals 15 residues. V gave up 1 base and J gave up 3 bases, with 9 bases separating them. The CDR3 region is CASSLGRGYTGELFF. The CDR3 coding sequence is TGTGCCAGCAGCTTAGGTCGGGGTTACACCGGGGAGCTGTTTTTT.

This rearrangement joins TRBV4-1 to TRBJ1-1; the D gene is possibly TRBD1 (6 bases). From germline, CDR1 is MGHRA and CDR2 YSYEKL. CDR3 length: 18 residues. V was trimmed by 4 bases and J by 3 bases, leaving 24 bases between them. The CDR3 DNA is TGCGCCAGCAGCCGCCCCGACAGGCGGGAGTTATTAGACACTGAAGCTTTCTTT. As protein: CASSRPDRRELLDTEAFF.

The chain combines TRBV20-1 with TRBJ2-5; no firm D call. The CDR3 runs to 11 residues. V gave up 8 bases and J gave up 0 bases, with 7 bases separating them. The germline V gene encodes CDR1 DFQATT and CDR2 SNEGSKA (reference sequence). The CDR3 nucleotides read TGCAGTCCTATCAACCAAGAGACCCAGTACTTC. This codes for CSPINQETQYF.

This clone occurred once. CDR3 in DNA: TGCGCCAGCAGCTTACCGGGACTAGTGAACGAGCAGTACTTC. Its translation is CASSLPGLVNEQYF. The V gene is TRBV5-1, the J gene TRBJ2-7, with TRBD2 matching over 8 bases. This CDR3 has 14 residues. Germline lookup yields CDR1 SGHRS and CDR2 YFSETQ. Trimming removed 2 bases from V and 5 bases from J; junction bases left unmatched: 6.

The chain combines TRBV3-1 (or the pseudogene TRBV3-2) with TRBJ2-3; TRBD2 agrees at 11 bases. V shed 1 base and J 4 bases; nucleotides not matched to a gene: 1. The CDR3 contains 15 residues. Germline values: CDR1 LGHDT, CDR2 YNNKEL (reference sequence). The CDR3 spells CASSQVAGGPDTQYF. DNA for the CDR3: TGTGCCAGCAGCCAAGTAGCGGGGGGGCCAGATACGCAGTATTTT.

This chain joins TRBV4-3 and TRBJ1-2, with D possibly matching TRBD1 (6 bases). Germline values: CDR1 LGHNA, CDR2 YSLEER. This CDR3 has 15 amino acids. V gave up 2 bases and J gave up 4 bases, with 14 bases separating them. The DNA of the CDR3 is TGCGCCAGCAGCCAATCTGCGACAGGCCTCTATGGCTACACCTTC. Its protein product is CASSQSATGLYGYTF.

The chain has TRBV6-1 and TRBJ1-1, with D uncertain. CDR3 length: 16 amino acids. V shed 0 bases and J shed 4 bases, with 15 bases lying between them. Germline-derived CDR1 and CDR2 are MNHNS and SASEGT. Written as DNA, the CDR3 is TGTGCCAGCAGTGAAGCCCTGATGAGGGATAGCACTGAAGCTTTCTTT. Its protein product is CASSEALMRDSTEAFF.

The chain employs TRBV12-3 or TRBV12-4 and TRBJ1-6; D gene ambiguous. There are 13 residues in the CDR3. V shed 2 bases and J shed 7 bases, with 6 bases lying between them. CDR3 nucleotide sequence: TGTGCCAGCAGTTTAAGCGGGAATTCACCCCTCCACTTT. This sequence encodes CASSLSGNSPLHF.

V usage is TRBV9 and J usage is TRBJ1-2; D remains unclear. This CDR3 comprises 15 residues. The V end was cut by 4 bases, the J end by 0 bases, with 13 bases between. CDR1 and CDR2 from the germline V gene are SGDLS and YYNGEE. As DNA, the CDR3 is TGTGCCAGCAGCAAAGAGGGCAGGTCTAACTATGGCTACACCTTC. Residues: CASSKEGRSNYGYTF.

The chain combines TRBV19 with TRBJ1-4, with unresolved D. The CDR3 runs 15 residues. From germline, CDR1 is LNHDA and CDR2 SQIVND (reference sequence). V was clipped by 7 bases and J by 5 bases, with 17 bases between them. CDR3 sequence reads: CASKSVGGKNEKLFF. The DNA for the CDR3 is TGTGCCAGTAAATCGGTGGGCGGGAAAAATGAAAAACTGTTTTTT.

CDR3 in amino acids: CASSFATAEAFF. The CDR3 DNA is TGTGCCAGCAGTTTTGCGACAGCTGAAGCTTTCTTT. The rearrangement uses TRBV12-3 or TRBV12-4 and TRBJ1-1; D perhaps matches TRBD1 (5 bases). The CDR3 runs to 12 residues. The germline V and J ends were trimmed by 3 bases and 6 bases, with 8 bases remaining between them.

This chain connects TRBV2 to TRBJ2-7, with 11 bases lining up with TRBD1. The CDR3 has 13 residues. With 6 bases clipped from V and 6 bases from J, the junction kept 4 bases outside the gene matches. CDR1 SNHLY and CDR2 FYNNEI come from the germline V gene. CDR3 sequence: CASRDRGLPEQYF. In DNA form, the CDR3 reads TGTGCCAGCAGGGACAGGGGGCTTCCCGAGCAGTACTTC.

The chain carries TRBV6-5 and TRBJ1-2, with 9 nucleotides matching TRBD1. CDR1 is MNHEY, CDR2 SVGAGI, per germline. The V gene end was trimmed by 0 bases and the J gene end by 6 bases; junction bases not matched to a gene: 8. The CDR3 has 16 residues. The CDR3 protein is CASSYSGWDRVNGYTF. The CDR3 DNA reads TGTGCCAGCAGTTACTCGGGGTGGGACAGGGTGAATGGCTACACCTTC.

In DNA form, the CDR3 reads TGTGCCAGCAGAGCAGGGACAACTAATGAAAAACTGTTTTTT. This gives the protein CASRAGTTNEKLFF. The genes are TRBV7-2 and TRBJ1-4, with D maybe TRBD1 (5 bases). V lost 6 bases and J lost 0, with 8 bases in between. The CDR3 consists of 14 residues. Germline V lookup: CDR1 SGHTA, CDR2 FQGNSA.